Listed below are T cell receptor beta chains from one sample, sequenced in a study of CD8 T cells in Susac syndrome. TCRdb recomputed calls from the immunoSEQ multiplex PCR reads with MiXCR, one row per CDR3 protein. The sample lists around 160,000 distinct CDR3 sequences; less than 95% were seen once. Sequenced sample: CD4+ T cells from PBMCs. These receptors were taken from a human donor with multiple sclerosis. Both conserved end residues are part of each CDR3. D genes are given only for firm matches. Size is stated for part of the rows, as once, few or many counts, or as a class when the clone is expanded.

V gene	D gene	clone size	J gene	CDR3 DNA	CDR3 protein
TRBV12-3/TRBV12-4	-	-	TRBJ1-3	TGTGCCAGCAGCCGACATAGCTCCTCTGGAAACACCATATATTTT	CASSRHSSSGNTIYF
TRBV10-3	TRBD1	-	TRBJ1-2	TGTGCCATCAGTGACCCAGGACAGGGACCGGCGGGCTACACCTTC	CAISDPGQGPAGYTF
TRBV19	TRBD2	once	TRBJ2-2	TGTGCCAGCAACCTAGCGGCGAACACCGGGGAGCTGTTTTTT	CASNLAANTGELFF
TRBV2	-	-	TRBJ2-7	TGTGCCAGCACCCCTCGAGGGGGTAACGAGCAGTACTTC	CASTPRGGNEQYF
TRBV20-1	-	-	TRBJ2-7	TGCAGTGCGAGGGGGGGAGGGGACGAGCAGTACTTC	CSARGGGDEQYF
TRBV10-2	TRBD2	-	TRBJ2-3	TGCGCCAGCAGCGAAAGACTAGCGGGAGGGGGCACAGATACGCAGTATTTT	CASSERLAGGGTDTQYF
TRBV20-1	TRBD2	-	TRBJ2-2	TGCAGTGCTAGAGTAGCTAGCGGAAGCGGGGAGCTGTTTTTT	CSARVASGSGELFF
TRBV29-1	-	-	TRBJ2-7	TGCAGCGTTGTCCCCCGGGCAAGTGGAGAAAACGAGCAGTACTTC	CSVVPRASGENEQYF
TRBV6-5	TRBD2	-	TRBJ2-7	TGTGCCAGCAAGCCCACGACTAGCGGGAGTCACGAGCAGTACTTC	CASKPTTSGSHEQYF
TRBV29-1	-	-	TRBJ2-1	TGCAGCGTTGAAGAGCTGGAGTCGGGGCCCTACAATGAGCAGTTCTTC	CSVEELESGPYNEQFF
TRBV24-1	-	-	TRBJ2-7	TGTGCCACCTCCCGGGACGACGAGCAGTACTTC	CATSRDDEQYF
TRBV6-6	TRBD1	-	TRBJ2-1	TGTGCCAGCAGTTACCAGGGGGCTATAGGGCAGTTCTTC	CASSYQGAIGQFF
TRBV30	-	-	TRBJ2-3	TGTGCCTGGAGCCTAGGAGATACGCAGTATTTT	CAWSLGDTQYF
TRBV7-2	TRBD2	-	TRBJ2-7	TGTGCCAGCAGCATTAGCGGGAGTGGCTACGAGCAGTACTTC	CASSISGSGYEQYF
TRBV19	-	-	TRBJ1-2	TGTGCCAGTAAGGGCGGGCAGAAGGGCTACACCTTC	CASKGGQKGYTF
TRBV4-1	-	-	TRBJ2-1	TGCGCCAGCAGCCGCGACTTCGGCGGGCTATCCGAGCAGTTCTTC	CASSRDFGGLSEQFF
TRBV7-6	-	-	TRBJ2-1	TGTGCCAGCAGCCCTAATAAGGAGCAGTTCTTC	CASSPNKEQFF
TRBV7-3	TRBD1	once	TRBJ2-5	TGTGCCAGCAGCCGGACAGGGCCGAGAGAGACCCAGTACTTC	CASSRTGPRETQYF
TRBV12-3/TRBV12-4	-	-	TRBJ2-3	TGTGCCAGCAGTTTATGGATAAGGGGAAATACGCAGTATTTT	CASSLWIRGNTQYF
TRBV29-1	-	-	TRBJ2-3	TGCAGCGTCCCCGGAGCATTTGGATTCACAGATACGCAGTATTTT	CSVPGAFGFTDTQYF
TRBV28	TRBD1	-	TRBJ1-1	TGTGCCAGCAGTTCCCCGGGACAGGCGAACACTGAAGCTTTCTTT	CASSSPGQANTEAFF
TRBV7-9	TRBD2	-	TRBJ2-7	TGTGCCAGCAGCGACAGGGCTAGCGGGGTCGGGGAGCAGTACTTC	CASSDRASGVGEQYF
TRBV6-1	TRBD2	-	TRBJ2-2	TGTGCCAGCTTCCTCGGGGGACTAGCGGGAGAAGACACCGGGGAGCTGTTTTTT	CASFLGGLAGEDTGELFF
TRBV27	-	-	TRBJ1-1	TGTGCCAGCAGCTTTAAGGGCGGAGGGACCTTAAACACTGAAGCTTTCTTT	CASSFKGGGTLNTEAFF